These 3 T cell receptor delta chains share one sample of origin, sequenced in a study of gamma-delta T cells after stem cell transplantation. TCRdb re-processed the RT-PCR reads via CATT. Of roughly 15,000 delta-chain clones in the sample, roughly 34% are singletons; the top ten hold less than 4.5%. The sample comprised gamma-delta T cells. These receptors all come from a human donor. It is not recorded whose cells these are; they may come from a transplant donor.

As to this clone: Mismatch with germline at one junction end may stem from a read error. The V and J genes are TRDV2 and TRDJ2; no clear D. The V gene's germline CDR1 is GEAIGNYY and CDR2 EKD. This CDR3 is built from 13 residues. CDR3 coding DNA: TGTGCCTGTGACATGATCGGGACCGCACACCTCTTCTTT. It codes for CACDMIGTAHLFF.

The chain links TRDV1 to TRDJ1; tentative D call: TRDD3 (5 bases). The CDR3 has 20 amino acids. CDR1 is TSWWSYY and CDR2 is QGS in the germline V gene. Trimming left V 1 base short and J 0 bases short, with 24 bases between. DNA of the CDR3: TGTGCTCTTGGGGAACGGCGGCCAGGGCGGGGGTACCCGTACACCGATAAACTCATCTTT. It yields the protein CALGERRPGRGYPYTDKLIF.

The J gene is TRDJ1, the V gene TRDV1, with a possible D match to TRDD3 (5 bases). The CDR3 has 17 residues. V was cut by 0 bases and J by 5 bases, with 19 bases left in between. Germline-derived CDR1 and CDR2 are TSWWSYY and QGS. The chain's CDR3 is CALGELRHRDYRDKLIF. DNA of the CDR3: TGTGCTCTTGGGGAACTTCGACACCGGGATTATAGGGATAAACTCATCTTT.